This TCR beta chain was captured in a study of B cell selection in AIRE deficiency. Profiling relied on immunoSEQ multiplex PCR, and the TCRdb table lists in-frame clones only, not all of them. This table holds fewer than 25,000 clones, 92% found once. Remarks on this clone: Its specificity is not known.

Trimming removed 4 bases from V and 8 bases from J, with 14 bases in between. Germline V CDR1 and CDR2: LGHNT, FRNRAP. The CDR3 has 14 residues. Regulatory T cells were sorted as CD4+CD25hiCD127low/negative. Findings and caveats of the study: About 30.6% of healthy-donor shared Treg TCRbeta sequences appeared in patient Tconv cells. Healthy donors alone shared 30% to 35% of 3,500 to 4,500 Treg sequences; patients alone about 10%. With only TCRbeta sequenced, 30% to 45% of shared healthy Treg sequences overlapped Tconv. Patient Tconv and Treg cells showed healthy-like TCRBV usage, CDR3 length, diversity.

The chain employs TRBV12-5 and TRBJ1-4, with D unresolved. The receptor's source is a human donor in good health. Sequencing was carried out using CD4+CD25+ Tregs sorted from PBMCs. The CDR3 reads CASGSQARNEKLFF. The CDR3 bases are TGTGCTAGTGGTTCTCAGGCAAGAAACGAAAAACTGTTTTTT.